The following is a T cell receptor (beta chain) sequence with its context. The data stem from a study of T cell responses to AZD1222 COVID-19 vaccine. Clones were sequenced by immunoSEQ multiplex PCR, and TCRdb holds only the in-frame ones, with some missing. The sample records about 140,000 clones, less than 95% being singletons. CDR3 length equals 15 residues. The receptor was derived from an adult who received the AZD1222 COVID-19 vaccine. The genes are TRBV21-1 and TRBJ2-3. TRBV21-1 is reported as a pseudogene. The source was peripheral blood, collected 28 days after the second AZD1222 dose. The CDR3 reads CASSKGWRPTDTQYF. The CDR3 DNA is TGTGCCAGCAGCAAAGGGTGGCGACCCACAGATACGCAGTATTTT.